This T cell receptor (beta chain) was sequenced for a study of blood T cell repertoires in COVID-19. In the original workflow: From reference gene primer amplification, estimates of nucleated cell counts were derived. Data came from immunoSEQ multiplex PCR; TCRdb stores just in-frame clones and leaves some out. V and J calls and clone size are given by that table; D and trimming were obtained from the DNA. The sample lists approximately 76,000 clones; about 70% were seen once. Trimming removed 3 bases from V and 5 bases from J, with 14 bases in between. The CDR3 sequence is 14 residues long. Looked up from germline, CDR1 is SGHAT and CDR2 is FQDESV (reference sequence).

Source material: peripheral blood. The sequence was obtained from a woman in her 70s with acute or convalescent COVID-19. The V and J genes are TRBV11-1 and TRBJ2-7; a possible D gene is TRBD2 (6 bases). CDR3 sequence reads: CASSLEGTPHEQYF. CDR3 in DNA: TGTGCCAGCAGCTTGGAGGGAACCCCCCACGAGCAGTACTTC.